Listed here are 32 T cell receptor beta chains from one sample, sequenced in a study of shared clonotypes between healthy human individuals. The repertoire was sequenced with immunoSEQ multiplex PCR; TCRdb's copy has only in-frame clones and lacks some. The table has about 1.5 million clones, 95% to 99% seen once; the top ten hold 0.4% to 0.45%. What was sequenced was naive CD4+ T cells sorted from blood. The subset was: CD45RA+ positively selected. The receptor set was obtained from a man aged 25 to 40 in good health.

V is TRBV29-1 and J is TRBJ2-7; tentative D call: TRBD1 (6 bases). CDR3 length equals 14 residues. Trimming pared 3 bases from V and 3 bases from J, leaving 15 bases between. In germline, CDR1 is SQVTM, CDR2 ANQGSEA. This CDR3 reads CSVELTGRNYEQYF. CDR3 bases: TGCAGCGTTGAGCTGACAGGCAGAAACTACGAGCAGTACTTC.

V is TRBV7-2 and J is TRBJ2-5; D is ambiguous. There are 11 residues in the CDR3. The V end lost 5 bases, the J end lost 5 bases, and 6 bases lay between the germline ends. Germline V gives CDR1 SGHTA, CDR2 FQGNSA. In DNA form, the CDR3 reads TGTGCCAGCAGCCATGGGGAGACCCAGTACTTC. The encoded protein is CASSHGETQYF.

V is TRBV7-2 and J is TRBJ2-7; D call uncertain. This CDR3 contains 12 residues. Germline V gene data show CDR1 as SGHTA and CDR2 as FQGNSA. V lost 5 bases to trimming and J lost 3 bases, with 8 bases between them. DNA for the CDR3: TGTGCCAGCAGCCGTGACTTCTACGAGCAGTACTTC. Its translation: CASSRDFYEQYF.

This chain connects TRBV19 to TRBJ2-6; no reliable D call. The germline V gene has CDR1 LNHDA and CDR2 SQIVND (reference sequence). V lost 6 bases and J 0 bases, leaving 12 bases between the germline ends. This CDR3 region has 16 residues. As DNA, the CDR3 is TGTGCCAGTAGGCTCGTCGTGGGCTCTGGGGCCAACGTCCTGACTTTC. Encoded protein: CASRLVVGSGANVLTF.

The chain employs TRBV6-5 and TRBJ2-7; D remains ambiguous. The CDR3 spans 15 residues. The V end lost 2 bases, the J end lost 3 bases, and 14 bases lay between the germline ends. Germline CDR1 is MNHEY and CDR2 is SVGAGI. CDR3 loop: CASSYRPVERYEQYF. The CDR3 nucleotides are TGTGCCAGCAGTTACAGGCCGGTTGAGCGCTACGAGCAGTACTTC.

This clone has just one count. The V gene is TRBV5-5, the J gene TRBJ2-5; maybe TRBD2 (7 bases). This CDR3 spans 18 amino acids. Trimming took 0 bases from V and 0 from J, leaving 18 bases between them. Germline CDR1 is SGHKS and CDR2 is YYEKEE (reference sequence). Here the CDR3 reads CASSLDYREGGHQETQYF. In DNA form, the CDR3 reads TGTGCCAGCAGCTTGGATTACAGGGAGGGGGGACACCAAGAGACCCAGTACTTC.

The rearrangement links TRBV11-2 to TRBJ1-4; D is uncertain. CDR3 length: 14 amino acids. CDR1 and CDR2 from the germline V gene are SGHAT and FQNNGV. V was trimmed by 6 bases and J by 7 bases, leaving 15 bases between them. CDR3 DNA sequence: TGTGCCAGCAGTCGAGAAAGGGCAGGTGAAAAACTGTTTTTT. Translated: CASSRERAGEKLFF. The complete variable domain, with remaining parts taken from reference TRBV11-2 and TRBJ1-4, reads EAGVAQSPRYKIIEKRQSVAFWCNPISGHATLYWYQQILGQGPKLLIQFQNNGVVDDSQLPKDRFSAERLKGVDSTLKIQPAKLEDSAVYLCASSRERAGEKLFFGSGTQLSVL.

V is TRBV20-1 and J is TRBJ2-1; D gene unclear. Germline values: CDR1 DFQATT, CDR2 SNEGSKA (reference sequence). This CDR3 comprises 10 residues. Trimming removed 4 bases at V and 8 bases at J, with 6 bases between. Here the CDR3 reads CSAKSDEQFF. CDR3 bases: TGCAGTGCTAAGTCCGATGAGCAGTTCTTC.

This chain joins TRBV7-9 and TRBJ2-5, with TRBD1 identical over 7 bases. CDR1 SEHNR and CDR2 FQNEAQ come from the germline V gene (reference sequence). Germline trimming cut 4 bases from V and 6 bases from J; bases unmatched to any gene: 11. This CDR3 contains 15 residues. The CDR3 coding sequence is TGTGCCAGCAGCTCCCCGCCAGGGGGAGCGAAGACCCAGTACTTC. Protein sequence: CASSSPPGGAKTQYF.

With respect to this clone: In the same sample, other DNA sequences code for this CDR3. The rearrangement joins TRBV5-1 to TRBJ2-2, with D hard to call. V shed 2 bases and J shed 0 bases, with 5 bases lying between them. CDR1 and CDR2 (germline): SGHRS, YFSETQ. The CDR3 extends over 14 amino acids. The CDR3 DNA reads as TGCGCCAGCAGCTTAGAATCGAACACCGGGGAGCTGTTTTTT. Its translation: CASSLESNTGELFF.

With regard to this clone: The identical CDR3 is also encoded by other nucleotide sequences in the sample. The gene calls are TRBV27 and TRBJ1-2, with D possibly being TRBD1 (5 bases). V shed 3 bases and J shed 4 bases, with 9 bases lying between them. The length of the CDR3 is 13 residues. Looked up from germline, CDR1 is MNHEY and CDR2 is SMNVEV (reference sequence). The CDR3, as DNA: TGTGCCAGCAGTTTGAGGGGAGGCTATGGCTACACCTTC. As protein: CASSLRGGYGYTF.

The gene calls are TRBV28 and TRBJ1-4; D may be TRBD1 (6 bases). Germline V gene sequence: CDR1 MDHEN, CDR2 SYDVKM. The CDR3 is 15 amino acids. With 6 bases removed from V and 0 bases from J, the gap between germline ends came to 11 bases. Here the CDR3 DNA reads TGTGCCAGCAGCCCGGGGACAACAACTAATGAAAAACTGTTTTTT. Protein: CASSPGTTTNEKLFF.

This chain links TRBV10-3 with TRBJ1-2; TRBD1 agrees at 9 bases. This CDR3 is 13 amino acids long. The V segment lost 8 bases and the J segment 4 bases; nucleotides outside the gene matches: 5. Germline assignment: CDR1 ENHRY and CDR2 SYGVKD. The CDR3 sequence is CAIFGTGSYGYTF. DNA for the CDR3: TGTGCCATCTTCGGGACAGGGAGCTATGGCTACACCTTC.

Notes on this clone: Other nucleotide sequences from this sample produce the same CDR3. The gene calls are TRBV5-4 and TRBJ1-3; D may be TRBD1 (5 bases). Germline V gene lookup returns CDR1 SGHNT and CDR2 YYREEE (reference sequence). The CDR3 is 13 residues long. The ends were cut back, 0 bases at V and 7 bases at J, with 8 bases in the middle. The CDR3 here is CASSLGAGNTIYF. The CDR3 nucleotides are TGTGCCAGCAGCTTGGGGGCAGGGAACACCATATATTTT.

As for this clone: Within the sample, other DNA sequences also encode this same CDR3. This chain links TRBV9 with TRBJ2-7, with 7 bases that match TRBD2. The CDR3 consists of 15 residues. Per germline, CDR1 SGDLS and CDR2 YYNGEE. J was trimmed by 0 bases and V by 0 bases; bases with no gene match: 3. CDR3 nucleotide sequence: TGTGCCAGCAGCGTAGGGGCTAGCGGCTCCTACGAGCAGTACTTC. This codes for CASSVGASGSYEQYF.

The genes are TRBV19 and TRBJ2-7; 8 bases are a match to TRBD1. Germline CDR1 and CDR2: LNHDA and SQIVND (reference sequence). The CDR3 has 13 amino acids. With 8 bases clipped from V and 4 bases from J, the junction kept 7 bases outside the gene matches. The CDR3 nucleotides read TGTGCCAGTGAGGACAGGGCACTTTACGAGCAGTACTTC. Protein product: CASEDRALYEQYF.

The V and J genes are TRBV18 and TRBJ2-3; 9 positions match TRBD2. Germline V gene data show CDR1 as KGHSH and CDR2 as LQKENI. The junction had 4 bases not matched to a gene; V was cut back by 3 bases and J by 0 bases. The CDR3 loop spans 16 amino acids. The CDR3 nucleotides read TGTGCCAGCTCACCCTCGAGCGGGAGGAGCACAGATACGCAGTATTTT. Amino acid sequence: CASSPSSGRSTDTQYF.

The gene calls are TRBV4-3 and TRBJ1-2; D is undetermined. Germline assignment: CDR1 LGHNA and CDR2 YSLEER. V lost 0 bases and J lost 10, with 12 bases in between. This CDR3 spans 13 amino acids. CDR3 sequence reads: CASSQDRPPLYTF. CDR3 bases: TGCGCCAGCAGCCAAGACAGGCCACCCCTCTACACCTTC.

As DNA, the CDR3 is TGTGCCAGCAGTGATAACCGTGGCTCCTACGAGCAGTACTTC. Translation: CASSDNRGSYEQYF. The chain recombines TRBV25-1 with TRBJ2-7, with unresolved D. Germline V gene sequence: CDR1 MGHDK, CDR2 SYGVNS. The V end was cut by 3 bases, the J end by 0 bases, with 9 bases between. The CDR3 runs to 14 residues.

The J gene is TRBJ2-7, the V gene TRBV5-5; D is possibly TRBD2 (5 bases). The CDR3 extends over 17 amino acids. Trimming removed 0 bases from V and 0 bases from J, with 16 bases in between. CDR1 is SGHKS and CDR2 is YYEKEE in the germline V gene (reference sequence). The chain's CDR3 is CASSLAASSISSYEQYF. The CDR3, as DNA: TGTGCCAGCAGCTTGGCCGCTAGCTCAATCAGCTCCTACGAGCAGTACTTC.

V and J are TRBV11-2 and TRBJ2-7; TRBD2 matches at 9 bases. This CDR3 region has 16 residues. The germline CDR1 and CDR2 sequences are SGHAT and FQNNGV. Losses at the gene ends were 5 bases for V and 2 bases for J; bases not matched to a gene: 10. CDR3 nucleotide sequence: TGTGCCAGCAGCGACTCTATTGCGGGAGGGCCCTACGAGCAGTACTTC. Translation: CASSDSIAGGPYEQYF.

The CDR3 DNA is TGTGCCAGCTCACCTAGCGGCATATTCTACAATGAGCAGTTCTTC. Its translation: CASSPSGIFYNEQFF. The chain combines TRBV18 with TRBJ2-1, with TRBD2 as a possible D gene (6 bases). The CDR3 is 15 amino acids. Germline V CDR1 and CDR2: KGHSH, LQKENI. Trimming took off 3 bases at V and 3 bases at J, with 12 bases between the two ends.

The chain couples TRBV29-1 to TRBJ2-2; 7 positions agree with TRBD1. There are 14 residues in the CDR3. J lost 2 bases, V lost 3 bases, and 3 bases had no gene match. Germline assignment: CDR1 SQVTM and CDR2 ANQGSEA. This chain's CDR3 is CSVEDRSNTGELFF. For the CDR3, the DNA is TGCAGCGTTGAGGACAGGAGCAACACCGGGGAGCTGTTTTTT.

The CDR3 loop is CASSTTGMDTEAFF. CDR3 sequence (DNA): TGTGCCAGCAGCACGACAGGGATGGACACTGAAGCTTTCTTT. The chain carries TRBV7-2 and TRBJ1-1; TRBD1 aligns across 7 bases. The germline CDR1 and CDR2 sequences are SGHTA and FQGNSA. Trimming at V came to 5 bases and at J to 3 bases, leaving 6 bases not matched to a gene. CDR3 length: 14 amino acids.

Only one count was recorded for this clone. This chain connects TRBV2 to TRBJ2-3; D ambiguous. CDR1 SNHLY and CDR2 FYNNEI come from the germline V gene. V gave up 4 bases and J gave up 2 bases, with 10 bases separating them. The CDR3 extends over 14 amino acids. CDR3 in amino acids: CASSAPIYTDTQYF. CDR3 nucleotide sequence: TGTGCCAGCAGTGCTCCCATTTACACAGATACGCAGTATTTT.

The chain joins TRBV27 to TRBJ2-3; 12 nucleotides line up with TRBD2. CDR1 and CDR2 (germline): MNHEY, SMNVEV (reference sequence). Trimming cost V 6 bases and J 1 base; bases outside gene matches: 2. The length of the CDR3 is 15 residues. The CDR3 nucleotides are TGTGCCAGCAGCCGACTAGCGGGAGGCACAGATACGCAGTATTTT. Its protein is CASSRLAGGTDTQYF.

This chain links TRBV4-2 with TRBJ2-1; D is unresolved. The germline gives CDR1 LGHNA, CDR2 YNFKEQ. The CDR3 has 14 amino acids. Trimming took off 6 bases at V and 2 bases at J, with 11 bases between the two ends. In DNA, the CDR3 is TGTGCCAGCAGGCGAAACCAAGCCTACAATGAGCAGTTCTTC. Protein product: CASRRNQAYNEQFF.

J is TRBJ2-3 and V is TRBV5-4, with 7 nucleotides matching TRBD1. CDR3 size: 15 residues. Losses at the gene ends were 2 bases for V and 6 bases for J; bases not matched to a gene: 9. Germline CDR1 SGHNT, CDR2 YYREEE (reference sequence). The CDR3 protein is CASSFRTGSLDTQYF. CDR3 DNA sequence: TGTGCCAGCAGCTTTAGGACAGGTAGTTTGGATACGCAGTATTTT.

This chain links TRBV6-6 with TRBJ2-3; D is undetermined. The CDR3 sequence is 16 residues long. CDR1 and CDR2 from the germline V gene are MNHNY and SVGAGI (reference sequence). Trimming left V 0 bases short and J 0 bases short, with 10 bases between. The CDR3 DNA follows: TGTGCCAGCAGTTACTCGATCAGGCCGAGCACAGATACGCAGTATTTT. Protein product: CASSYSIRPSTDTQYF.

The chain's CDR3 is CASKLRGARNEQFF. The CDR3 region has the DNA TGTGCCAGCAAGTTAAGGGGGGCTCGGAATGAGCAGTTCTTC. The genes are TRBV6-6 and TRBJ2-1; D may correspond to TRBD1 or TRBD2 (6 bases each). With 7 bases removed from V and 7 bases from J, the gap between germline ends came to 17 bases. This CDR3 region has 14 residues. Germline assignment: CDR1 MNHNY and CDR2 SVGAGI (reference sequence).

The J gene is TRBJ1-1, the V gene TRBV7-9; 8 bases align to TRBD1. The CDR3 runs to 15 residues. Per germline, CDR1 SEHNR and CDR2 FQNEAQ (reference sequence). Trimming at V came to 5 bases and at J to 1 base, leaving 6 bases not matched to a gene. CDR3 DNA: TGTGCCAGCAGCCGAAACGACAGGGGGAACACTGAAGCTTTCTTT. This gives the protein CASSRNDRGNTEAFF.

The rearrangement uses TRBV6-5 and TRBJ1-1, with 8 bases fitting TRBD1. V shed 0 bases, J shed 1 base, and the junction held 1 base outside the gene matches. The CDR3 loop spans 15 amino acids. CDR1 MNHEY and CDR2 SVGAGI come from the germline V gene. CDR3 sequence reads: CASSYSGTGNTEAFF. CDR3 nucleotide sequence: TGTGCCAGCAGTTACTCGGGGACAGGGAACACTGAAGCTTTCTTT.